The T cell receptor beta chain under discussion was sequenced for a study of blood T cell repertoires in COVID-19. Study-wide context: In each case, the material was cDNA or gDNA derived from T cells, B-cell-depleted T cells, or PBMCs.

Donors in Cohort 3 counted as recovered after two negative PCRs, clearance, or symptom resolution. The authors' processing: Estimation of nucleated cell counts relied on the amplification of reference gene primers. The table came from immunoSEQ multiplex PCR; TCRdb's copy has only in-frame clones and leaves some out. That table gives V, J and clone size, and the DNA gave D and trimming. The sample yields 380,000 or so clones, 87% seen once. Between the trimmed V and J ends, which lost 4 bases and 3 bases, there was a span of 13 bases. This CDR3 region has 14 residues. Germline V lookup: CDR1 SGHTA, CDR2 FQGNSA.

The clonotype originates from a man aged 25 to 40 who had recovered from COVID-19. The genes are TRBV7-2 and TRBJ2-7; perhaps TRBD1 as D (5 bases). Input material: PBMCs or T cells enriched from blood (not recorded which). CDR3 nucleotide sequence: TGTGCCAGCAGCTCGCAGGGTCCTGTCTACGAGCAGTACTTC. Its translation: CASSSQGPVYEQYF. Based on the CDR3 plus reference TRBV7-2 and TRBJ2-7, the full variable domain is GAGVSQSPSNKVTEKGKDVELRCDPISGHTALYWYRQSLGQGLEFLIYFQGNSAPDKSGLPSDRFSAERTGGSVSTLTIQRTQQEDSAVYLCASSSQGPVYEQYFGPGTRLTVT.